This T cell receptor beta chain was documented in a study of regulatory T cells in long-lasting Graves disease (dated by TCRdb to about 2021). For the study in its entirety: Patients with newly diagnosed Graves' disease had been on antithyroid drugs for under 3 months. The study took place in China and was registered as a clinical trial. TCR sequencing covered some 13 persistent and approximately 20 newly diagnosed Graves' disease patients, about 35 samples in total. This study used TCR sequencing and RNA sequencing of peripheral blood to compare persistent Graves' disease patients against newly diagnosed Graves' disease patients.

The time point label, read with the paper, signifies: newly diagnosed GD, antithyroid drugs for less than 3 months. For both TCR sequencing and RNA sequencing, RNA was extracted from PBMCs using TRIzol. The diagnosis of Graves' disease followed American Thyroid Association guidelines. Recruitment of patients was carried out at an endocrinology department in Xi'an, China. Each patient gave about 8.1 milliliters of peripheral blood, collected in an EDTA anticoagulant tube. PBMCs were isolated by Ficoll Paque Plus density gradient separation without further T cell sorting. An Agilent 2100 Bioanalyzer and agarose gel were used to check RNA quality, and a NanoDrop 2000 was used to measure RNA concentration. Unmatched junction bases come to 26, with V trimmed by 4 bases and J by 5 bases. Looking up the germline V gene (reference sequence) yields CDR1 DFQATT and CDR2 SNEGSKA. From its cysteine to its phenylalanine, the CDR3 spans 22 amino acids. The DNA shown is the 66-base CDR3, in frame from base 1.

This clonotype was recorded a few times. Its antigen has not been determined. Per-nucleotide qualities are absent, and no much larger clonotype sits a single base away. The library relied on multiplex PCR. Sequencing was performed on an Illumina HiSeq 4000. TCR beta libraries were built with iRepertoire HTBI primers and Arm-PCR amplification of CDR3 regions. Before sequencing, the PCR products underwent gel purification. The original pipeline was this. Across samples, 55 to 80 TRBV and 13 to 15 TRBJ segments were identified and used for gene usage analysis of CDR3 amino acid clonotypes. COPE and FqMerger were used to merge filtered high-quality paired reads into contigs. BLAST was used to align contigs to IMGT TRBV, TRBD and TRBJ reference genes, with CDR3 defined following IMGT. Any clonotype with a frequency above 0.1% was counted as a highly expanded clone. Repertoire diversity was measured by Shannon entropy, and V-J evenness by the Gini coefficient. Public clonotypes were defined as clonotypes shared by more than one individual. The raw public data were reprocessed by TCRdb itself: fastp quality trimming at Q25, MiXCR clonotype calling, in-frame beta chains only. When rows share a CDR3 protein, they turn into one entry using the most common DNA and genes. TCRdb's processing, not the study's, gives the V and J calls here. Counted in this sample were about 400,000 distinct CDR3 sequences; about 15% of them appeared once. The ten largest clones capture approximately 7.8% of the sample.

Study-wide findings and limitations: TRBV28, TRBJ1-2 and TRBJ2-5 were preferentially used in persistent disease, while TRBV20-1 and TRBJ2-1 were favored in newly diagnosed disease. Lower TCR Shannon entropy and fewer highly expanded clones were observed in persistent Graves' disease patients than in newly diagnosed patients, which suggested clonal expansion. The authors acknowledged the small sample size as a limitation that may reduce accuracy. Because the primary lesion, thyroid tissue, could not be accessed, the study looked at peripheral blood alone. Sequencing and analysis were limited to the TCR beta chain. A larger number of public clonotypes was shared among persistent patients (about 2,700) than among newly diagnosed patients (around 970).

A further study also used this sample, focusing on T cells in Graves' hyperthyroidism and ophthalmopathy. According to the second study: A patient counted as having stable Graves' hyperthyroidism if no progression to ophthalmopathy occurred over 18 months of follow-up. Hyperthyroidism patients were aged 18 to 65 years and newly diagnosed, with disease duration of less than 2 months. Exclusion was applied to patients with uncontrolled infections, other autoimmune diseases, pregnancy or lactation. Diagnoses were based on clinical symptoms, serum thyroxine and TRAb, thyroid ultrasound and orbital computed tomography. A first-round RT-PCR of the TCR CDR3 used the HTBI primer set with the Qiagen OneStep RT-PCR kit. Most expanded thyroid clonotypes (frequency above 0.001) were also detected in blood, a finding suggesting that blood repertoires may reflect thyroid immune responses. Ophthalmopathy was separated from stable hyperthyroidism by a 13 V-J signature model, with 85% to 90% sensitivity and just over 81% specificity obtained in cross-validation and 80%/75% obtained in testing. During validation, the model predicted progression to ophthalmopathy a median of about 6.5 months ahead of onset, with roughly 65% sensitivity and about 72% specificity. To identify distinguishing TCR V-J signatures, a discovery cohort of 90 to 100 patients was used, comprising 43 with Graves' ophthalmopathy and some 57 with stable Graves' hyperthyroidism. An independent validation cohort of 18 to 20 hyperthyroidism patients and some 15 patients who later progressed to ophthalmopathy tested prospective prediction of ophthalmopathy. The approximately 98 discovery patients were randomly divided into training and test sets at a 7:3 ratio. The study also compared thyroid tissue and blood T-cell repertoires from five or six Graves' hyperthyroidism patients. Following sampling, methimazole starting at 30 mg daily was given to hyperthyroidism patients, and high-dose intravenous methylprednisolone was given to ophthalmopathy patients. The libraries were constructed in a second round of multiplex PCR and then size-selected and purified. Sequencing of the libraries was done on an Illumina HiSeq2000 using paired-end 100 bp reads. SOAPnuke was used to process the raw data, with reads discarded if the reads contained adapters or uncalled bases, had a mean Phred below 15, or lacked an exact constant-primer or identifier match. High-quality paired reads were merged with COPE v1.2.5, and unique nucleotide sequences were defined as clonotypes. MiTCR v1.1 was used to align the clonotypes against IMGT TRBV, TRBD and TRBJ reference segments. Analysis was restricted to V-J combinations with a frequency above 0.0001, which covered roughly 99% of repertoires. The TCS score was defined as F50 (clonal expansion) divided by E x V (chaos), with BLOSUM62-based TCRdist calculated between CDR3 peptides within each V-J. Welch's t-statistics and random forest reduced 514 V-J features to 13, which were used in a naive Bayes classifier (R e1071). Sample size was not statistically predetermined, and blinding of investigators to group allocation was not performed. The paper reports TCR Vbeta CDR3 sequencing of 135 peripheral blood samples: around 45 ophthalmopathy, over 70 hyperthyroidism and around 17 progressor patients.

The TCR originated in a woman between 40 and 55 years old with Graves disease. Donor details come from another sample of the same person, matched by shared clones. The rearranged chain carries TRBV20-1 and TRBJ2-3; 14 junctional bases match TRBD2. This specimen consisted of peripheral blood mononuclear cells (PBMCs), obtained at new diagnosis, from a patient treated with antithyroid drugs. DNA sequence: TGCAGTGCTACAACCTATCCCGACACGACTAGCGGGAGGGCCGGATGGGGAGATACGCAGTATTTT. Its coded protein is CSATTYPDTTSGRAGWGDTQYF.